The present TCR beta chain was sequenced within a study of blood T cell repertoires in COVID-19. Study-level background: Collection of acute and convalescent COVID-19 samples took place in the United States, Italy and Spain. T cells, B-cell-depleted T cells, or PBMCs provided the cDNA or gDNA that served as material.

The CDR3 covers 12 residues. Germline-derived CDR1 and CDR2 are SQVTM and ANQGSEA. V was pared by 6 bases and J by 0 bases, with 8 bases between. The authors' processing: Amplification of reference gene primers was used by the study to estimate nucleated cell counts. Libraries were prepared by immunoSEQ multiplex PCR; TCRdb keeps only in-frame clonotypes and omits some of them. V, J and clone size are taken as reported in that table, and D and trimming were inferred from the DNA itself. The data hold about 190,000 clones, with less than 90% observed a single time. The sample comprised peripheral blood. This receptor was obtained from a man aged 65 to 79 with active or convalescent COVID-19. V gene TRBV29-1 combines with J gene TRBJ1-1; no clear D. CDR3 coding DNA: TGCAGCGTCCAGACTGTGAACACTGAAGCTTTCTTT. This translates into CSVQTVNTEAFF. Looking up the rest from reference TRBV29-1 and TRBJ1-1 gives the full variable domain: SAVISQKPSRDICQRGTSLTIQCQVDSQVTMMFWYRQQPGQSLTLIATANQGSEATYESGFVIDKFPISRPNLTFSTLTVSNMSPEDSSIYLCSVQTVNTEAFFGQGTRLTVV.